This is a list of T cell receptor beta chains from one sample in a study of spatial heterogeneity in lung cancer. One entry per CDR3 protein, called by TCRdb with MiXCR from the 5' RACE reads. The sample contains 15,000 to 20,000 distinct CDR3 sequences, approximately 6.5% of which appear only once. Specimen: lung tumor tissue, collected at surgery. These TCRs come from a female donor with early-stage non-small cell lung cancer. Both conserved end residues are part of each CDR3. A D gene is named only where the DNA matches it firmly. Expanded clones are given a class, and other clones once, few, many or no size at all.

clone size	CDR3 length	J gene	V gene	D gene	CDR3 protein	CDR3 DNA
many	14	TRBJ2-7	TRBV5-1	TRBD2	CASSLASGGYEQYF	TGCGCCAGCAGCTTGGCTAGCGGGGGCTACGAGCAGTACTTC
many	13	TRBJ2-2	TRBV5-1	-	CASRLVVTGELFF	TGCGCCAGCAGACTAGTGGTCACCGGGGAGCTGTTTTTT
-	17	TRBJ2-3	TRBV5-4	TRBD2	CASSLALAGGLTDTQYF	TGTGCCAGCAGCTTGGCCCTAGCGGGGGGGCTCACAGATACGCAGTATTTT
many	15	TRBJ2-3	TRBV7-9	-	CASVSSSRGTDTQYF	TGTGCCAGCGTTAGTTCCTCTCGAGGCACAGATACGCAGTATTTT
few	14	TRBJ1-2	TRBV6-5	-	CASTMRKGVNGYTF	TGTGCCAGCACAATGAGAAAGGGAGTGAATGGCTACACCTTC
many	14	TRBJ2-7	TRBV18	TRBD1	CASSLQGAVSEQYF	TGTGCCAGCTCACTTCAGGGGGCGGTGAGCGAGCAGTACTTC
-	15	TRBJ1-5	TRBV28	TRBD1	CASSLGQERNQPQHF	TGTGCCAGCAGCCTTGGACAGGAACGCAATCAGCCCCAGCATTTT
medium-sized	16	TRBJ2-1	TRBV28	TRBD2	CASSPEASGPYNEQFF	TGTGCCAGCAGCCCAGAGGCTAGCGGCCCCTACAATGAGCAGTTCTTC
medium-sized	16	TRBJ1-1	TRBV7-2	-	CASKRHFPKSNTEAFF	TGTGCCAGCAAAAGACACTTCCCAAAAAGCAACACTGAAGCTTTCTTT
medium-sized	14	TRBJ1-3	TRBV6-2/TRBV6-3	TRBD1	CASSRQGTGNTIYF	TGTGCCAGCAGTCGACAGGGAACTGGAAACACCATATATTTT
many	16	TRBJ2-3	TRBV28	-	CASSNRDFNSVNTQYF	TGTGCCAGCAGCAATAGGGACTTCAATAGTGTGAATACGCAGTATTTT
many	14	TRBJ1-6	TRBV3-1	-	CASSQGTGESPLHF	TGTGCCAGCAGCCAGGGCACCGGAGAATCACCCCTCCACTTT
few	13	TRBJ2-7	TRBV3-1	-	CASSRTDSYEQYF	TGTGCCAGCAGCCGGACAGACTCCTACGAGCAGTACTTC
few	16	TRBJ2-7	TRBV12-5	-	CASAPLRGKPPYEQYF	TGTGCTAGTGCACCCCTCAGGGGCAAACCCCCCTACGAGCAGTACTTC
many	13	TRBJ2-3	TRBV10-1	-	CASSFQLQDTQYF	TGCGCCAGCAGTTTTCAGCTGCAGGATACGCAGTATTTT
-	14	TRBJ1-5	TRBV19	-	CASSIEGAVQPQHF	TGTGCCAGTAGTATAGAGGGGGCCGTCCAGCCCCAGCATTTT
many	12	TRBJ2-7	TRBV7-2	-	CASSLGVYEQYF	TGTGCCAGCAGCTTAGGGGTATACGAGCAGTACTTC
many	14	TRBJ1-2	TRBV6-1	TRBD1	CASKDRGGGYGYTF	TGTGCCAGCAAAGACAGGGGGGGCGGCTATGGCTACACCTTC
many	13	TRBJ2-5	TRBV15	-	CATSRDDSETQYF	TGTGCCACCAGCAGAGATGACTCGGAGACCCAGTACTTC
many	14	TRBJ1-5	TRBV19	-	CASSWTPGNQPQHF	TGTGCCAGTAGTTGGACCCCAGGGAATCAGCCCCAGCATTTT
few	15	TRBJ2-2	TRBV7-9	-	CASSDGSGAPGELFF	TGTGCCAGCAGCGACGGGTCAGGGGCGCCCGGGGAGCTGTTTTTT
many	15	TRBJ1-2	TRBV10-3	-	CAIVEQARGDYGYTF	TGTGCCATCGTGGAACAGGCCCGAGGGGACTATGGCTACACCTTC
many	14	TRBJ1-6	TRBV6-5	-	CASRLQGGTGPLHF	TGTGCCAGCAGGCTGCAGGGTGGGACGGGACCCCTCCACTTT
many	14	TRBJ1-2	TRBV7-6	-	CASSPLLLGGRYTF	TGTGCCAGCAGCCCCCTGCTTTTGGGGGGCCGCTACACCTTC
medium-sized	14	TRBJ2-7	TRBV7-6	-	CASSLGARENEQYF	TGTGCCAGCAGCTTAGGAGCCAGGGAGAACGAGCAGTACTTC
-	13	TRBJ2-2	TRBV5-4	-	CASSVRVTGELFF	TGTGCCAGCAGCGTCAGGGTCACCGGGGAGCTGTTTTTT
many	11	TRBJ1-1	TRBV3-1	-	CASSPGGRAFF	TGTGCCAGCAGCCCAGGTGGGCGGGCTTTCTTT
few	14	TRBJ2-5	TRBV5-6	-	CASSLDLSRETQYF	TGTGCCAGCAGCTTGGACCTGTCTAGAGAGACCCAGTACTTC
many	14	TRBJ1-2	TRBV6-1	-	CASTERGASYGYTF	TGTGCCAGCACCGAACGGGGCGCTTCCTATGGCTACACCTTC
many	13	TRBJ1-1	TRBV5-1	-	CASSLVGDTEAFF	TGCGCCAGCAGCTTGGTGGGGGACACTGAAGCTTTCTTT
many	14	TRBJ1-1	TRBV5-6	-	CASSLIRGDTEAFF	TGTGCCAGCAGCTTGATAAGAGGTGACACTGAAGCTTTCTTT
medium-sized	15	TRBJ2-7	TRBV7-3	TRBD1	CASSRSGTGSYEQYF	TGTGCCAGCAGCCGTTCCGGGACAGGCTCCTACGAGCAGTACTTC
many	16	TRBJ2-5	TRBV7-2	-	CASSLGETAHVETQYF	TGTGCCAGCAGCTTAGGGGAGACAGCGCACGTAGAGACCCAGTACTTC
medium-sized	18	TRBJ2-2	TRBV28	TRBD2	CASSLRRDSGGATGELFF	TGTGCCAGCAGTTTACGGCGGGATAGCGGGGGGGCAACCGGGGAGCTGTTTTTT
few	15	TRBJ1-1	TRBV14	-	CASSQVRGMNTEAFF	TGTGCCAGCAGCCAAGTCAGGGGCATGAACACTGAAGCTTTCTTT
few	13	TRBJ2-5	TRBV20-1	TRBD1	CSASTGGQETQYF	TGCAGTGCTTCGACAGGGGGGCAAGAGACCCAGTACTTC
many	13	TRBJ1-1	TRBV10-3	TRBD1	CAISEAEGARAFF	TGTGCCATCAGTGAAGCCGAGGGGGCGCGAGCTTTCTTT